This T cell receptor (beta chain) comes out of a study of T-cell reconstitution after alpha-beta-depleted transplantation in children. A TCRbeta library incorporating unique molecular identifiers was prepared. TCRdb reprocessed the PCR reads via MiXCR and lists one record per CDR3 protein. The table records around 490,000 distinct CDR3 sequences, about an eighth of them present only once. Trimming pared 7 bases from V and 0 bases from J, leaving 14 bases between. There are 15 residues in the CDR3. Germline V CDR1 and CDR2: MDHEN, SYDVKM. This clonotype came up many times. The chain is built from TRBV28 and TRBJ2-3; perhaps TRBD2 as D (5 bases). The sequencing here drew on PBMCs, mostly from graft donor cells, taken 180 days after TCRalphabeta/CD19-depleted stem cell transplant. This clonotype originated in a female patient aged 2-9 years who had a stem cell transplant for aplastic anemia, so the T cells may come from the graft donor. CDR3 sequence reads: CASKEVGGSTDTQYF. The CDR3 DNA reads TGTGCCAGCAAAGAGGTGGGCGGGAGCACAGATACGCAGTATTTT.